Following are 27 T cell receptor beta chains from one sample sequenced in a study of blood T cell repertoires in COVID-19. The method was immunoSEQ multiplex PCR; TCRdb's version includes in-frame clones alone and lacks a portion of them. The sample records 250,000 to 300,000 clones, just over 90% being singletons. The sequenced sample was peripheral blood. The receptors derive from a woman aged 25 to 39 with COVID-19, enrolled during active disease.

The CDR3 protein is CASSLEGQGIGSSYNSPLHF. Written as DNA, the CDR3 is TGCGCCAGCAGCTTGGAGGGACAGGGGATCGGTAGCTCCTATAATTCACCCCTCCACTTT. This chain links TRBV5-1 with TRBJ1-6; 10 bases are a match to TRBD1. This CDR3 contains 20 residues. Germline V gives CDR1 SGHRS, CDR2 YFSETQ. The junction had 9 bases not matched to a gene; V was cut back by 0 bases and J by 0 bases.

The chain employs TRBV28 and TRBJ2-7, with D uncertain. This CDR3 region has 15 residues. V dropped 6 bases and J dropped 2 bases, with 17 bases sitting between them. Per the germline V gene, CDR1 is MDHEN and CDR2 is SYDVKM. CDR3 protein: CASSQNPRPTYEQYF. CDR3 coding DNA: TGTGCCAGCAGCCAAAACCCTAGGCCAACCTACGAGCAGTACTTC.

V usage is TRBV29-1 and J usage is TRBJ1-1, with TRBD1 matching over 7 bases. The V and J ends lost 7 bases and 7 bases, in that order; junction bases with no gene match: 12. The CDR3 spans 13 residues. Germline CDR1 and CDR2: SQVTM and ANQGSEA. CDR3 sequence (DNA): TGCAGCGCTCCAACGGGACAGACGGATGAAGCTTTCTTT. Its translation: CSAPTGQTDEAFF.

This rearrangement joins TRBV9 to TRBJ2-1, with TRBD2 matching 9 bases. The CDR3 is 16 residues long. V dropped 0 bases and J dropped 5; count of bases not matched to a gene: 6. Germline V gives CDR1 SGDLS, CDR2 YYNGEE. The CDR3 spells CASSVGGGLANNEQFF. The CDR3 DNA reads as TGTGCCAGCAGCGTAGGAGGTGGACTAGCGAACAATGAGCAGTTCTTC.

The chain links TRBV13 to TRBJ2-1, with 13 bases matching TRBD2. Losses at the gene ends were 5 bases for V and 8 bases for J; bases not matched to a gene: 12. Germline assignment: CDR1 PRHDT and CDR2 FYEKMQ (reference sequence). The CDR3 is 17 residues long. CDR3 protein: CASSPWGTSGNPDEQFF. The CDR3 DNA follows: TGTGCCAGCAGCCCCTGGGGGACTAGCGGGAACCCGGATGAGCAGTTCTTC.

V and J are TRBV5-6 and TRBJ2-1, with a weak D call TRBD1 (5 bases). CDR3 size: 15 residues. The V gene's germline CDR1 is SGHDT and CDR2 YYEEEE. Trimming removed 0 bases at V and 2 bases at J, with 9 bases between. CDR3 DNA: TGTGCCAGCAGCTTGGGACAGCCGGCCTACAATGAGCAGTTCTTC. Its translation: CASSLGQPAYNEQFF.

The V gene is TRBV13, the J gene TRBJ2-3, with 9 bases matching TRBD2. CDR3 size: 17 residues. The J segment lost 3 bases and the V segment lost 5 bases, leaving 12 bases of the junction unmatched. Germline V gene sequence: CDR1 PRHDT, CDR2 FYEKMQ (reference sequence). The CDR3 protein is CASSPKGVAGATDTQYF. CDR3 DNA sequence: TGTGCCAGCAGCCCTAAGGGGGTAGCGGGAGCGACAGATACGCAGTATTTT. Full variable domain (rest looked up from reference TRBV13 and TRBJ2-3): AAGVIQSPRHLIKEKRETATLKCYPIPRHDTVYWYQQGPGQDPQFLISFYEKMQSDKGSIPDRFSAQQFSDYHSELNMSSLELGDSALYFCASSPKGVAGATDTQYFGPGTRLTVL.

The V gene is TRBV5-1, the J gene TRBJ2-1; D possibly corresponds to TRBD1 (6 bases). Germline V gene data show CDR1 as SGHRS and CDR2 as YFSETQ. The CDR3 runs 12 residues. Between the trimmed V and J ends, which lost 2 bases and 8 bases, there was a span of 8 bases. CDR3 sequence (DNA): TGCGCCAGCAGCTTACAGGGACATGAGCAGTTCTTC. It encodes CASSLQGHEQFF.

This clone was seen just once. The chain joins TRBV5-5 to TRBJ2-5, with D maybe TRBD2 (6 bases). Germline V CDR1 and CDR2: SGHKS, YYEKEE (reference sequence). Trimming took 0 bases from V and 7 from J, leaving 19 bases between them. The CDR3 has 16 amino acids. CDR3 DNA: TGTGCCAGCAGCTTGGGGCTCGACGATCGGAGGGGGACCCAGTACTTC. Encoded protein: CASSLGLDDRRGTQYF.

The V gene is TRBV10-3, the J gene TRBJ1-4, with 7 bases that match TRBD1. The germline CDR1 and CDR2 sequences are ENHRY and SYGVKD. The CDR3 sequence is 17 residues long. J gave up 4 bases and V 0 bases, and 8 bases lay outside the gene matches. The CDR3 here is CAISESTGTYDNEKLFF. The CDR3 DNA reads TGTGCCATCAGTGAGTCGACAGGGACCTATGATAATGAAAAACTGTTTTTT.

The rearrangement joins TRBV14 to TRBJ2-2; TRBD2 aligns across 10 bases. Germline V lookup: CDR1 SGHDN, CDR2 FVKESK. The CDR3 extends over 16 amino acids. Losses at the gene ends were 4 bases for V and 7 bases for J; bases not matched to a gene: 9. In nucleotides, the CDR3 is TGTGCCAGCAGCCCGCTAGCGGGAGTTTCTGGCGGGGAGCTGTTTTTT. Translated: CASSPLAGVSGGELFF.

This clone came up once. This chain links TRBV11-1 with TRBJ1-6; D is uncertain. Germline CDR1 reads SGHAT; CDR2 reads FQDESV (reference sequence). V lost 1 base to trimming and J lost 6 bases, with 7 bases between them. This CDR3 spans 14 amino acids. The CDR3 here is CASSLGRLNSPLHF. The CDR3 DNA is TGTGCCAGCAGCTTAGGTCGTCTTAATTCACCCCTCCACTTT.

The gene calls are TRBV25-1 and TRBJ2-2, with 9 positions matching TRBD2. The CDR3 totals 16 residues. CDR1 is MGHDK, CDR2 SYGVNS, per germline. With 3 bases clipped from V and 0 bases from J, the junction kept 2 bases outside the gene matches. CDR3 in amino acids: CASSDGGRANTGELFF. The CDR3 nucleotides are TGTGCCAGCAGTGATGGCGGGAGGGCGAACACCGGGGAGCTGTTTTTT.

This sequence joins TRBV11-2 and TRBJ2-3; D uncertain. The V end lost 1 base, the J end lost 1 base, and 6 bases lay between the germline ends. CDR3 length equals 14 residues. Germline-derived CDR1 and CDR2 are SGHAT and FQNNGV. CDR3 nucleotides: TGTGCCAGCAGCTTAGGTTCGGGCACAGATACGCAGTATTTT. It specifies CASSLGSGTDTQYF.

This clone came up once. The rearrangement uses TRBV6-6 and TRBJ1-1; possibly TRBD1 for D (5 bases). This CDR3 has 17 residues. V lost 5 bases to trimming and J lost 0 bases, with 19 bases between them. Looked up from germline, CDR1 is MNHNY and CDR2 is SVGAGI (reference sequence). The CDR3 sequence: CASSPRPSGFMNTEAFF. DNA for the CDR3: TGTGCCAGCAGTCCCCGACCTTCAGGGTTCATGAACACTGAAGCTTTCTTT.

The chain couples TRBV28 to TRBJ1-1; 9 bases fit TRBD1. The CDR3 has 15 amino acids. With V trimmed by 6 bases and J by 7 bases, 12 bases remained unmatched. CDR1 MDHEN and CDR2 SYDVKM come from the germline V gene. The CDR3 loop is CASSRPGQGRLEAFF. Here the CDR3 DNA reads TGTGCCAGCAGCCGCCCGGGACAGGGTAGGCTTGAAGCTTTCTTT. The full variable domain, with the rest looked up from reference TRBV28 and TRBJ1-1, is DVKVTQSSRYLVKRTGEKVFLECVQDMDHENMFWYRQDPGLGLRLIYFSYDVKMKEKGDIPEGYSVSREKKERFSLILESASTNQTSMYLCASSRPGQGRLEAFFGQGTRLTVV.

The chain recombines TRBV6-5 with TRBJ2-1, with 7 bases aligning to TRBD1. Losses at the gene ends were 6 bases for V and 14 bases for J; bases not matched to a gene: 7. This CDR3 has 11 amino acids. Germline V CDR1 and CDR2: MNHEY, SVGAGI. The CDR3 DNA follows: TGTGCCAGCAGATTTCGACAGGGTGAGTTCTTC. Amino acids: CASRFRQGEFF.

The chain recombines TRBV19 with TRBJ1-2; possible D gene TRBD1, 5 bases. The V and J ends lost 7 bases and 6 bases respectively, with 24 bases between them. Per the germline V gene, CDR1 is LNHDA and CDR2 is SQIVND (reference sequence). CDR3 size: 16 residues. The CDR3 region is CASTRPGGEAKHGYTF. The CDR3 DNA sequence: TGTGCCAGTACACGGCCCGGGGGAGAGGCGAAACATGGCTACACCTTC.

The V gene is TRBV7-9, the J gene TRBJ2-7, with TRBD2 as a possible D gene (6 bases). The V gene lost 5 bases and the J gene lost 3 bases, with 17 bases spanning the gap. CDR1 is SEHNR, CDR2 FQNEAQ, per germline (reference sequence). CDR3 length equals 15 residues. This CDR3 reads CASSRLDGIDYEQYF. CDR3 in DNA: TGTGCCAGCAGCCGACTAGACGGAATAGACTACGAGCAGTACTTC.

The gene calls are TRBV18 and TRBJ1-3; a possible D gene is TRBD1 (6 bases). The CDR3 length is 15 residues. CDR1 is KGHSH, CDR2 LQKENI, per germline. V lost 1 base and J lost 0, with 7 bases in between. The DNA of the CDR3 is TGTGCCAGCTCACCACAGGGGGACTCTGGAAACACCATATATTTT. The encoded protein is CASSPQGDSGNTIYF.

V and J are TRBV7-2 and TRBJ1-2; 7 bases match TRBD1. CDR1 and CDR2 (germline): SGHTA, FQGNSA. After removal of 0 bases from V and 6 bases from J, the junction contained 7 bases not matched to a gene. CDR3 length: 15 amino acids. Here the CDR3 DNA reads TGTGCCAGCAGCTTAGCCTCAGGGGGTTTAAATGGCTACACCTTC. Its translation is CASSLASGGLNGYTF.

The CDR3 sequence is CASSVGLGDIDTQYF. CDR3 DNA: TGTGCCAGCAGCGTCGGCCTCGGAGATATAGATACGCAGTATTTT. V gene TRBV9 combines with J gene TRBJ2-3; D is unresolved. The V end was cut by 2 bases, the J end by 5 bases, with 15 bases between. CDR3 size: 15 residues. Germline V lookup: CDR1 SGDLS, CDR2 YYNGEE.

The V gene is TRBV5-1, the J gene TRBJ2-5; 9 bases agree with TRBD2. This CDR3 contains 15 residues. CDR1 SGHRS and CDR2 YFSETQ come from the germline V gene. Trimming took 2 bases from V and 4 from J; bases not matched to a gene: 6. CDR3 bases: TGCGCCAGCAGCTTAGAGACTAGCGGAGGAGAGACCCAGTACTTC. Protein: CASSLETSGGETQYF.

This chain connects TRBV25-1 to TRBJ2-3; D may be TRBD1 (6 bases). Per the germline V gene, CDR1 is MGHDK and CDR2 is SYGVNS. The CDR3 is made up of 16 amino acids. Between the trimmed V and J ends, which lost 4 bases and 2 bases, there was a span of 16 bases. The DNA for the CDR3 is TGTGCCAGCAGTGGATTTAGACAGGAGTCCACAGATACGCAGTATTTT. It translates to CASSGFRQESTDTQYF.

This chain links TRBV3-1 (or the pseudogene TRBV3-2) with TRBJ1-6; 7 nucleotides line up with TRBD1. The V and J ends lost 0 bases and 4 bases, in that order; junction bases with no gene match: 0. CDR1 and CDR2 from the germline V gene are LGHDT and YNNKEL (reference sequence). The CDR3 totals 15 residues. The CDR3 here is CASSQEGQYNSPLHF. The CDR3 DNA reads TGTGCCAGCAGCCAAGAGGGACAGTATAATTCACCCCTCCACTTT.

The chain carries TRBV4-1 and TRBJ1-1; D is unclear. Germline V gives CDR1 MGHRA, CDR2 YSYEKL. Trimming took off 3 bases at V and 2 bases at J, with 7 bases between the two ends. The CDR3 has 13 amino acids. The CDR3 DNA sequence: TGCGCCAGCAGCCAGCTGCGAAACACTGAAGCTTTCTTT. As protein: CASSQLRNTEAFF.

The V and J genes are TRBV6-6 and TRBJ1-5; D unresolved. Germline CDR1 MNHNY, CDR2 SVGAGI (reference sequence). This CDR3 contains 13 residues. The V end lost 7 bases, the J end lost 3 bases, and 10 bases lay between the germline ends. In DNA, the CDR3 is TGTGCCAGCACCCAGACATCCAATCAGCCCCAGCATTTT. It encodes CASTQTSNQPQHF.